Below, one TCR beta chain is given with its context. This record belongs to a study of blood T cell repertoires in COVID-19. Using immunoSEQ multiplex PCR, the repertoire was profiled, and TCRdb retains in-frame clones only, with some absent. The sample has about 210,000 clones; 84% are singletons. The V end lost 3 bases, the J end lost 5 bases, and 5 bases lay between the germline ends. CDR3 length: 12 residues. This chain joins TRBV12-3 or TRBV12-4 and TRBJ2-1; no definite D call. The material sequenced was peripheral blood. This receptor was taken from a middle-aged man who had recovered from COVID-19. DNA for the CDR3: TGTGCCAGCAGTTTTACGGACAATGAGCAGTTCTTC. It yields the protein CASSFTDNEQFF.